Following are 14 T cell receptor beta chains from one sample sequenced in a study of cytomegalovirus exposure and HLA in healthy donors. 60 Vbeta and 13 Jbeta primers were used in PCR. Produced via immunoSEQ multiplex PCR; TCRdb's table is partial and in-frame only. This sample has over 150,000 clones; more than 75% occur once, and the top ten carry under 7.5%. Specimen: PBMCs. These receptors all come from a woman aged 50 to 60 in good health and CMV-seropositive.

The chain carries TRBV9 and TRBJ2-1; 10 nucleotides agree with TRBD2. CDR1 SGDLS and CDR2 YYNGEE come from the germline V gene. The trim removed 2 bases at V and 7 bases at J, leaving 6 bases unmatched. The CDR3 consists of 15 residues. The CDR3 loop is CASSVGLAKTNEQFF. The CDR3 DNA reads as TGTGCCAGCAGCGTGGGACTAGCGAAGACTAATGAGCAGTTCTTC.

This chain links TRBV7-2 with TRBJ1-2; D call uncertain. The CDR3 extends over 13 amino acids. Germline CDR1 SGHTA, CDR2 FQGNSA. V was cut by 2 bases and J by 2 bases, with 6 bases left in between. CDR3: CASSLRYNYGYTF. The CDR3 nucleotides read TGTGCCAGCAGCTTACGGTACAACTATGGCTACACCTTC.

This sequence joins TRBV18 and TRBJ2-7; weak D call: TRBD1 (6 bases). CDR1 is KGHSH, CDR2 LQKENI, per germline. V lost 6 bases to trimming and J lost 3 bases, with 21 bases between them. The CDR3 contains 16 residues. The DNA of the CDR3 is TGTGCCAGCTCTCCCCTCGCAGGGGAGTGGGGCTACGAGCAGTACTTC. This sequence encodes CASSPLAGEWGYEQYF.

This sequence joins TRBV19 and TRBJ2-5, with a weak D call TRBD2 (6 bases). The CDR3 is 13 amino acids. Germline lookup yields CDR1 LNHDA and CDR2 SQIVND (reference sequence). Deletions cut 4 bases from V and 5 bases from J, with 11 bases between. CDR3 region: CASSRARGETQYF. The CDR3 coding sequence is TGTGCCAGTAGTAGAGCCCGGGGGGAGACCCAGTACTTC.

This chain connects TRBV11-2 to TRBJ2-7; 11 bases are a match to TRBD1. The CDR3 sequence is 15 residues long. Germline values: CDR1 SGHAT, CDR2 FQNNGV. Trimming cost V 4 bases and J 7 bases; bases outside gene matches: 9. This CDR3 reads CASSSGGQGGREQYF. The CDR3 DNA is TGTGCCAGCAGCTCGGGGGGACAGGGGGGGAGGGAGCAGTACTTC.

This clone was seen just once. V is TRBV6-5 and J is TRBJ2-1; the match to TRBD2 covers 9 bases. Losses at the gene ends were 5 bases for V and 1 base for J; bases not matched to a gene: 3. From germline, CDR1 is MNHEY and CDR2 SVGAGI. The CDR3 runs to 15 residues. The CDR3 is CASSVSGRSYNEQFF. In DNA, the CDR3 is TGTGCCAGCAGTGTTAGCGGGAGATCCTACAATGAGCAGTTCTTC.

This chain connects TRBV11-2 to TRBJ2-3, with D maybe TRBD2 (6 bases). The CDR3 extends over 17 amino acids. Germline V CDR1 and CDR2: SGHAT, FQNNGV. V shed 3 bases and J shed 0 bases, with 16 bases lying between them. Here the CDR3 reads CASSFGLPSESTDTQYF. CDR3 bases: TGTGCCAGCAGCTTTGGTCTACCTAGCGAGAGCACAGATACGCAGTATTTT.

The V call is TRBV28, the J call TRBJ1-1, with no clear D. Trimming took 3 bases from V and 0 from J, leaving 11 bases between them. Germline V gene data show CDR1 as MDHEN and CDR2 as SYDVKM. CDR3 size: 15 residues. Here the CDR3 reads CASSLESGMNTEAFF. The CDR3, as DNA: TGTGCCAGCAGTTTGGAGTCCGGGATGAACACTGAAGCTTTCTTT.

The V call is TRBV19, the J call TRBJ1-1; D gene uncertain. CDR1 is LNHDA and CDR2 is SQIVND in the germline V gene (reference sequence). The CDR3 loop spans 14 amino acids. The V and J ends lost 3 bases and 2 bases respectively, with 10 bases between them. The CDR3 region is CASSIRRPNTEAFF. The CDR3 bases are TGTGCCAGTAGTATTCGCAGGCCCAACACTGAAGCTTTCTTT.

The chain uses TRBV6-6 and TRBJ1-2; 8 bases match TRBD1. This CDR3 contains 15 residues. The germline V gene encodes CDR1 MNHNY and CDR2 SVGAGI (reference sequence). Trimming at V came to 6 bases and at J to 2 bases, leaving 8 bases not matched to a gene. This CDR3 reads CASRYGTGVNYGYTF. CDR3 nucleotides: TGTGCCAGCAGATACGGGACAGGAGTAAACTATGGCTACACCTTC.

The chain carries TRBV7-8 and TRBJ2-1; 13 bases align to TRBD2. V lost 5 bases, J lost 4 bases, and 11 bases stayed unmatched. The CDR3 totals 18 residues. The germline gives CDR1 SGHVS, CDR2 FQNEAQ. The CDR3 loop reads CASSPPLRLAGGYNEQFF. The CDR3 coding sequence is TGTGCCAGCAGCCCACCCCTCAGACTAGCGGGGGGATACAATGAGCAGTTCTTC.

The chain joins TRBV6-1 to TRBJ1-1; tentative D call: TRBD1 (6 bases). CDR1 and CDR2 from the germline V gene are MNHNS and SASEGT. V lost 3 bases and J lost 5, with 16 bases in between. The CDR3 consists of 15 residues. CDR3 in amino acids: CASSDGHSRGTEAFF. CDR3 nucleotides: TGTGCCAGCAGTGATGGACACTCGAGGGGGACTGAAGCTTTCTTT.

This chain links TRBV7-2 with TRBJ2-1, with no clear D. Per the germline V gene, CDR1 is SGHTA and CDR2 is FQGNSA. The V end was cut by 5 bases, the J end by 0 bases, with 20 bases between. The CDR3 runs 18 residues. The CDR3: CASSPRSSMPSSYNEQFF. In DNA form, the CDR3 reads TGTGCCAGCAGCCCCCGTTCATCAATGCCCAGCTCCTACAATGAGCAGTTCTTC. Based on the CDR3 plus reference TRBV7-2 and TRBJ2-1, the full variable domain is GAGVSQSPSNKVTEKGKDVELRCDPISGHTALYWYRQSLGQGLEFLIYFQGNSAPDKSGLPSDRFSAERTGGSVSTLTIQRTQQEDSAVYLCASSPRSSMPSSYNEQFFGPGTRLTVL.

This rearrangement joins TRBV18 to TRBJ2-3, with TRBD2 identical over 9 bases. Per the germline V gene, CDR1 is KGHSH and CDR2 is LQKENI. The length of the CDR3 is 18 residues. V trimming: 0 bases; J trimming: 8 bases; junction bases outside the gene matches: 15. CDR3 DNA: TGTGCCAGCTCACCACCAGGGCTAGCAGCGGGGGGCCTGGGTACGCAGTATTTT. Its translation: CASSPPGLAAGGLGTQYF.